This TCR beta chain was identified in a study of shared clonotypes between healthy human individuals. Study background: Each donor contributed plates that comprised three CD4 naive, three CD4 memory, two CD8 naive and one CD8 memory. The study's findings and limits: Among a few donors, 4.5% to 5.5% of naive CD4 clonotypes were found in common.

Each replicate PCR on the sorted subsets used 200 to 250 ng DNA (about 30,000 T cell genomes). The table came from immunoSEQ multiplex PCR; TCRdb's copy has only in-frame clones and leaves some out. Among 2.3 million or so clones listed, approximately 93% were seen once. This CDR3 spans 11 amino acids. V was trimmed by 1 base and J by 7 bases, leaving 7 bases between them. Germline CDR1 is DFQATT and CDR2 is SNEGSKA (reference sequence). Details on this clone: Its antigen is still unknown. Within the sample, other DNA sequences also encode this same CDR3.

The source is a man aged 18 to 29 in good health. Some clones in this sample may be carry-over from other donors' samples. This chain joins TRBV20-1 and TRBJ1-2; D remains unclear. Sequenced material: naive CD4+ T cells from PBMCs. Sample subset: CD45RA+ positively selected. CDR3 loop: CSARGQVGYTF. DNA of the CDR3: TGCAGTGCTAGAGGGCAGGTTGGCTACACCTTC.